This is a list of T cell receptor beta chains from one sample in a study of blood T cells in healthy people across ages. TCRdb reprocessed the 5' RACE reads via MiXCR and lists one record per CDR3 protein. The sample shows about 700,000 distinct CDR3 sequences, 32% of them seen only once. Sample: blood. Receptors were obtained from a woman of 80 years or more in good health. Both conserved end residues are part of each CDR3. The order of the fields is D gene, V gene, CDR3 length, J gene, clone size, CDR3 DNA, CDR3 protein. D genes are given only for firm matches. Clone size is not always given. Where it is, it says once, few, many or a class for expanded clones.

D gene: -
V gene: TRBV3-1
CDR3 length: 15
J gene: TRBJ2-2
clone size: -
CDR3 DNA: TGTGCCAGCAGCCAAGTGGGGTCTAAGACCGGGGAGCTGTTTTTT
CDR3 protein: CASSQVGSKTGELFF

D gene: -
V gene: TRBV12-3/TRBV12-4
CDR3 length: 13
J gene: TRBJ1-2
clone size: few
CDR3 DNA: TGTGCCAGCAGCTACAAGCCGAACGGTGGCTACACCTTC
CDR3 protein: CASSYKPNGGYTF

D gene: -
V gene: TRBV7-2
CDR3 length: 14
J gene: TRBJ1-2
clone size: many
CDR3 DNA: TGTGCCAGCAGCCGGGGCGGACAGACTTATGGCTACACCTTC
CDR3 protein: CASSRGGQTYGYTF

D gene: -
V gene: TRBV2
CDR3 length: 13
J gene: TRBJ2-5
clone size: many
CDR3 DNA: TGTGCCAGCAGTGACGGGGGTCGGGGGACCCAGTACTTC
CDR3 protein: CASSDGGRGTQYF

D gene: -
V gene: TRBV4-2
CDR3 length: 16
J gene: TRBJ2-1
clone size: many
CDR3 DNA: TGTGCCAGCAGCCAAGCTGCTGGGGGTTTATATAGTGAGCAGTTCTTC
CDR3 protein: CASSQAAGGLYSEQFF

D gene: TRBD1
V gene: TRBV2
CDR3 length: 13
J gene: TRBJ1-2
clone size: few
CDR3 DNA: TGTGCCAGCAGAGGACAGGGATGGAATGGCTACACCTTC
CDR3 protein: CASRGQGWNGYTF

D gene: -
V gene: TRBV20-1
CDR3 length: 15
J gene: TRBJ2-7
clone size: many
CDR3 DNA: TGCAGTGCTAGAGATCCCCGGGACGCGACCTACGAGCAGTACTTC
CDR3 protein: CSARDPRDATYEQYF

D gene: TRBD1
V gene: TRBV6-5
CDR3 length: 14
J gene: TRBJ2-7
clone size: many
CDR3 DNA: TGTGCCAGCAGTTCTTGGGACAGATCCTACGAGCAGTACTTC
CDR3 protein: CASSSWDRSYEQYF

D gene: -
V gene: TRBV7-2
CDR3 length: 13
J gene: TRBJ1-2
clone size: many
CDR3 DNA: TGTGCCAGCAGCTTAGTACAGGGCTATGGCTACACCTTC
CDR3 protein: CASSLVQGYGYTF

D gene: TRBD1
V gene: TRBV3-1
CDR3 length: 13
J gene: TRBJ2-2
clone size: -
CDR3 DNA: TGTGCCAGCAGCAACAGGGGGACCGGGGAGCTGTTTTTT
CDR3 protein: CASSNRGTGELFF